These T cell receptor beta chains were read from a single sample in a study of shared clonotypes between healthy human individuals. Using immunoSEQ multiplex PCR, the repertoire was profiled, and TCRdb retains in-frame clones only, with some absent. The repertoire holds some 2 million clones, with about 95% as singletons. Material for sequencing was naive CD8+ T cells sorted from blood. Receptors originate from a man younger than 35 in good health. CDR3s leave out the opening cysteine and the closing phenylalanine or tryptophan. Fields, in order: CDR3 protein, V gene.

cdr3_aa: SVTARTGGGEQY
v_call: TRBV29-1

cdr3_aa: ASGIDANTEAF
v_call: TRBV25-1

cdr3_aa: ASSIGQGGLTYEQY
v_call: TRBV19

cdr3_aa: ASSLVSENEKLF
v_call: TRBV28

cdr3_aa: ASTLTGAGTANEQY
v_call: TRBV7-8

cdr3_aa: ASSPTSEAYEQY
v_call: TRBV6-5

cdr3_aa: ASSATGGYQETQY
v_call: TRBV6-5

cdr3_aa: AWSPLNTEAF
v_call: TRBV30

cdr3_aa: ASSYNRRQTAF
v_call: TRBV6-5

cdr3_aa: ASSLSSGGANEQF
v_call: TRBV5-1

cdr3_aa: ASPRDGDLNYGYT
v_call: TRBV2

cdr3_aa: ASSLAGGRGQETQY
v_call: TRBV6-6

cdr3_aa: ASGYGTNYGYT
v_call: TRBV2

cdr3_aa: ASSYEGQGAGEQY
v_call: TRBV5-4

cdr3_aa: ASSKYYTRMEQY
v_call: TRBV21-1

cdr3_aa: ASSLTGVAAYNEQF
v_call: TRBV4-3

cdr3_aa: ASSSGGTDEQY
v_call: TRBV6-1

cdr3_aa: ASSFYSDETQY
v_call: TRBV11-2

cdr3_aa: ASSYPNQGAYTGELF
v_call: TRBV7-9

cdr3_aa: ASSYGTGLHEQY
v_call: TRBV6-5

cdr3_aa: ASRGGLAKNIQY
v_call: TRBV27

cdr3_aa: AWSVLWNGLHEQY
v_call: TRBV30

cdr3_aa: ASSLNRAERNSPLH
v_call: TRBV4-2

cdr3_aa: ASSTRAQDNEKLF
v_call: TRBV11-2

cdr3_aa: SGGLSDQPQH
v_call: TRBV29-1

cdr3_aa: ASSGTGGKGGYT
v_call: TRBV2

cdr3_aa: ASRGVASVLQETQY
v_call: TRBV2

cdr3_aa: ASSFAGDSYEQY
v_call: TRBV5-1

cdr3_aa: ASSQASSGNTIY
v_call: TRBV28

cdr3_aa: ASSVGIGVTYNEQF
v_call: TRBV9

cdr3_aa: ASRNPGSYEQY
v_call: TRBV7-9

cdr3_aa: ASSLRGSRFRELYGYT
v_call: TRBV5-1

cdr3_aa: AWSVLGVGSQETQY
v_call: TRBV30

cdr3_aa: SVVGGTGELF
v_call: TRBV29-1

cdr3_aa: ASSLGQGTPTNEQF
v_call: TRBV13

cdr3_aa: ASSQEPGAVVYEQY
v_call: TRBV4-1

cdr3_aa: ASGDWGSSYEQY
v_call: TRBV19

cdr3_aa: ASSLLEVISSNQPQH
v_call: TRBV5-6

cdr3_aa: SAEPGLAASRSYNEQF
v_call: TRBV29-1

cdr3_aa: ASSDGTGVVEQF
v_call: TRBV2

cdr3_aa: ASSAFTGIGSYNSPLH
v_call: TRBV2

cdr3_aa: ASSPFLAGVREQY
v_call: TRBV6-6

cdr3_aa: AWIGPDEKLF
v_call: TRBV30

cdr3_aa: ASSQTGQMNEKLF
v_call: TRBV4-3

cdr3_aa: ASSSGQGAYEQY
v_call: TRBV19

cdr3_aa: ASSYGDSLRETQY
v_call: TRBV6-5

cdr3_aa: ASSFMGNQETQY
v_call: TRBV28

cdr3_aa: ASSYGQLSSYEQY
v_call: TRBV6-5

cdr3_aa: AWSAGTEQY
v_call: TRBV30

cdr3_aa: ATAPGTGSYEQY
v_call: TRBV19

cdr3_aa: ASSPNEGSNQPQH
v_call: TRBV4-1

cdr3_aa: ASTPAGGHEQY
v_call: TRBV6-6

cdr3_aa: ASSPTKFRGPETQY
v_call: TRBV7-9